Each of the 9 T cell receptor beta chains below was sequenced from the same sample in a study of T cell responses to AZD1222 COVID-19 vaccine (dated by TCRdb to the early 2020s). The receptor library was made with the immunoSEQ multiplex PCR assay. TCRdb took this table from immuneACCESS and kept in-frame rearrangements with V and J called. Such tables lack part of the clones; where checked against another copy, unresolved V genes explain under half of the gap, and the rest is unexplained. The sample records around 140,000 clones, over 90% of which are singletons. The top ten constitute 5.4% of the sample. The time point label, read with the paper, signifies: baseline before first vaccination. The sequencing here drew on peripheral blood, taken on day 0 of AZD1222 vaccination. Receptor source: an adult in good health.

In nucleotides, the CDR3 is TGTGCCAGCAGCACCGCTACGGGACAGAACTACAATGAGCAGTTCTTC. Translated: CASSTATGQNYNEQFF. The J gene is TRBJ2-1, the V gene TRBV7-3, with 7 bases fitting TRBD1. This CDR3 is 16 amino acids long. Germline values: CDR1 SGHTA, CDR2 FQGTGA. V was pared by 5 bases and J by 3 bases, with 10 bases of the junction left unmatched.

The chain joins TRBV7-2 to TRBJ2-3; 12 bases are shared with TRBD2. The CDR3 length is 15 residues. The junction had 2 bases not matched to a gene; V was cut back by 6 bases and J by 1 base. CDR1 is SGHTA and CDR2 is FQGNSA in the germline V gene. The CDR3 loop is CASRLAGGGTDTQYF. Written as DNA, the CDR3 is TGTGCCAGCAGACTAGCGGGAGGAGGCACAGATACGCAGTATTTT.

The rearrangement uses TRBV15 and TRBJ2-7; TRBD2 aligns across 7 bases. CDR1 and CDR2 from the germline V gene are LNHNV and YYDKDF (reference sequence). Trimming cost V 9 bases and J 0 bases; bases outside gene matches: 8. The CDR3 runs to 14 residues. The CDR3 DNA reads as TGTGCCACTTCCCGGGAGCGGGGCTCCTACGAGCAGTACTTC. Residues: CATSRERGSYEQYF. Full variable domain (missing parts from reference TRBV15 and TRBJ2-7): DAMVIQNPRYQVTQFGKPVTLSCSQTLNHNVMYWYQQKSSQAPKLLFHYYDKDFNNEADTPDNFQSRRPNTSFCFLDIRSPGLGDTAMYLCATSRERGSYEQYFGPGTRLTVT.

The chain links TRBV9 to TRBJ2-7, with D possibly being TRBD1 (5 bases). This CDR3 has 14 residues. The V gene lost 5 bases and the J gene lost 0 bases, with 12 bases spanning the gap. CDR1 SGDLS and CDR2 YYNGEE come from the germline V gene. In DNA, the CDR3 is TGTGCCAGCAGTCCAGGGTGGGGCTCCTACGAGCAGTACTTC. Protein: CASSPGWGSYEQYF.

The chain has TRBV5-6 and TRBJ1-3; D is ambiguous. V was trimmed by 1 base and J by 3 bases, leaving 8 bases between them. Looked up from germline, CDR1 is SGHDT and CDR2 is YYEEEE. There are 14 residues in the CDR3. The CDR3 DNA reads TGTGCCAGCAGCTTGTCTGGTTATGGAAACACCATATATTTT. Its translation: CASSLSGYGNTIYF.

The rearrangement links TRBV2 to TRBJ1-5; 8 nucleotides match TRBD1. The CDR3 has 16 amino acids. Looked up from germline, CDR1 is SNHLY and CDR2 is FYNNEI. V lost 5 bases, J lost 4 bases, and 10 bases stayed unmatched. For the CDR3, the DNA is TGTGCCAGCAGTCGGCCAGGGGGCGGAGGAAATCAGCCCCAGCATTTT. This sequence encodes CASSRPGGGGNQPQHF.

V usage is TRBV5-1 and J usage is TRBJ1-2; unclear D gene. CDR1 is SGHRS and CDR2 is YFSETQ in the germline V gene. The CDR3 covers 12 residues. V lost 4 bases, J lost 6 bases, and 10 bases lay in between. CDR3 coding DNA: TGCGCCAGCAGCGGTTACACCCATGGCTACACCTTC. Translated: CASSGYTHGYTF.

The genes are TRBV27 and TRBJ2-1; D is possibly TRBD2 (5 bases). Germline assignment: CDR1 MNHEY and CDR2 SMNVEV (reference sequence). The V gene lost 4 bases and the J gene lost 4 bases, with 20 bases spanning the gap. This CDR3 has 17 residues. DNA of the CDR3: TGTGCCAGCAGTTCCACCCCGACTAACTTCTTTTACAATGAGCAGTTCTTC. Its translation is CASSSTPTNFFYNEQFF.

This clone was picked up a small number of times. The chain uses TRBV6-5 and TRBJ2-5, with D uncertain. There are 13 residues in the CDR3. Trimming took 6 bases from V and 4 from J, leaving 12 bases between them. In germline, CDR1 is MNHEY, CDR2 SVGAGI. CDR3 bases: TGTGCCAGCAGACGGACGTTACCAGAGACCCAGTACTTC. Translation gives CASRRTLPETQYF.